Listed below are T cell receptor beta chains from one sample, sequenced in a study of cytomegalovirus exposure and HLA in healthy donors. The method was immunoSEQ multiplex PCR; TCRdb's version includes in-frame clones alone and lacks a portion of them. The sample carries under 150,000 clones, around 85% recorded once. The sample comprised PBMCs. The receptors stem from a boy aged 10-17 years in good health and CMV-seronegative. Each CDR3 is given with its conserved first and last residue. Each record gives: V gene, clone size, J gene, D gene, CDR3 DNA, CDR3 protein. The D gene is left open where the match is weak. Some rows have no size entry. The others give once, few or many, or a class for an expanded clone.

TRBV6-5	-	TRBJ1-2	TRBD1	TGTGCCAGCAGTTCGGACAGGCATGGCTACACCTTC	CASSSDRHGYTF
TRBV4-3	-	TRBJ2-2	-	TGCGCCAGCAGCCCTGACACTCCGAACACCGGGGAGCTGTTTTTT	CASSPDTPNTGELFF
TRBV9	-	TRBJ2-3	TRBD2	TGTGCCAGCAGCGGGGGACTAGCGGGCCCAACCCTCACAGATACGCAGTATTTT	CASSGGLAGPTLTDTQYF
TRBV15	-	TRBJ1-1	-	TGTGCCACCAGCAGAGTTCACGGGAACACTGAAGCTTTCTTT	CATSRVHGNTEAFF
TRBV7-5	-	TRBJ1-4	-	TGTGTCAGAAGCCTAGCCCCCACAGCAACTAATGAAAAACTGTTTTTT	CVRSLAPTATNEKLFF
TRBV23-1	-	TRBJ2-1	TRBD2	TGCGCCAGCAGTCACCATTCGAGCGGGGCTTACAATGAGCAGTTCTTC	CASSHHSSGAYNEQFF
TRBV19	-	TRBJ1-1	-	TGTGCCAGTAGTATCAGGGGTAACACTGAAGCTTTCTTT	CASSIRGNTEAFF
TRBV27	-	TRBJ1-1	TRBD1	TGTGCCAGCAGTTTCGGGACAGGGGGTACTGAAGCTTTCTTT	CASSFGTGGTEAFF
TRBV5-8	-	TRBJ1-5	-	TGTGCCAGCAGCGACCTCGGAGGGGTAAACAATCAGCCCCAGCATTTT	CASSDLGGVNNQPQHF
TRBV5-6	few	TRBJ2-1	-	TGTGCCAGCAGCTTGCTGCTCGGGTCCTACAATGAGCAGTTCTTC	CASSLLLGSYNEQFF
TRBV18	-	TRBJ2-3	TRBD1	TGTGCCAGCTCACCTGACAGGGTGTTAGATACGCAGTATTTT	CASSPDRVLDTQYF
TRBV5-6	-	TRBJ2-5	-	TGTGCCAGCACCCGAGGGGAGACCCAGTACTTC	CASTRGETQYF
TRBV19	-	TRBJ1-2	TRBD1	TGTGCCAGTAGTATAGATCGACAGGGGAGATTTGGCTACACCTTC	CASSIDRQGRFGYTF
TRBV5-1	few	TRBJ1-3	TRBD1	TGCGCCAGCAGCTTGGATCCCGGGACAGCTGGAAACACCATATATTTT	CASSLDPGTAGNTIYF
TRBV4-2	-	TRBJ1-1	-	TGTGCCAGCAGCCAAGCGGGAACAGGGCTCGCTGAAGCTTTCTTT	CASSQAGTGLAEAFF
TRBV30	-	TRBJ1-2	-	TGTGCCTGGAAGTCGGAGAACTATGGCTACACCTTC	CAWKSENYGYTF
TRBV30	-	TRBJ2-1	TRBD2	TGTGCCTGGAGCCCAGGCGTTAGCGGGAGACATGAGCAGTTCTTC	CAWSPGVSGRHEQFF
TRBV20-1	-	TRBJ2-3	-	TGCAGTGCCTTTACAGATACGCAGTATTTT	CSAFTDTQYF
TRBV7-8	-	TRBJ2-7	-	TGTGCCAGCAGCTATGGACAGCCATCCGAGCAGTACTTC	CASSYGQPSEQYF
TRBV10-3	-	TRBJ1-6	-	TGTGCCATCAGTGAAGGCAGGGGCCTTACAAATTCACCCCTCCACTTT	CAISEGRGLTNSPLHF
TRBV30	-	TRBJ2-5	-	TGTGCCTGGGAGGTTCTAGAGACCCAGTACTTC	CAWEVLETQYF
TRBV6-5	-	TRBJ2-3	TRBD2	TGTGCCAGCAGTTCCCTTATGCGGGAGGAGTTAGATACGCAGTATTTT	CASSSLMREELDTQYF
TRBV12-5	-	TRBJ2-1	-	TGTGCTAGTGGAGAGGGCGTAAGCTCCTACAATGAGCAGTTCTTC	CASGEGVSSYNEQFF
TRBV6-5	once	TRBJ1-4	TRBD1	TGTGCCAGCAGTTCAATACAGGGGGAGCCTAATGAAAAACTGTTTTTT	CASSSIQGEPNEKLFF
TRBV5-4	few	TRBJ2-3	-	TGTGCCAGCAGCTTGGGTGGATTGGAGGCAGATACGCAGTATTTT	CASSLGGLEADTQYF
TRBV27	-	TRBJ2-7	TRBD2	TGTGCCAGCAGTCGCACCGTGACTAGCGGGATCGGGTACGAGCAGTACTTC	CASSRTVTSGIGYEQYF
TRBV6-1	few	TRBJ1-1	-	TGTGCCAGCAGTGTAACACGAATGGGGGGCACTGAAGCTTTCTTT	CASSVTRMGGTEAFF
TRBV27	-	TRBJ2-7	-	TGTGCCAGCATGGACGGGAGCTCCTACGAGCAGTACTTC	CASMDGSSYEQYF
TRBV15	-	TRBJ2-3	TRBD1	TGTGCCACCAGCAGAGGCCAAACCCGGCGACAGGGGGTCACAGATACGCAGTATTTT	CATSRGQTRRQGVTDTQYF
TRBV19	once	TRBJ2-7	TRBD1	TGTGCCAGTAGTAAAAGACAGGGAAGCTACGAGCAGTACTTC	CASSKRQGSYEQYF
TRBV6-5	once	TRBJ1-3	-	TGTGCCAGCAGGGGCCCCGGGAGCTCTGGAAACACCATATATTTT	CASRGPGSSGNTIYF
TRBV5-4	-	TRBJ1-1	-	TGTGCCAGCAGCCCCGCAGGGTCAGGGATGGGAGGGCCCCCCAGAGCTTTCTTT	CASSPAGSGMGGPPRAFF
TRBV19	few	TRBJ1-1	TRBD1	TGTGCCAGTAGTCCGGGACAGGGTAAAACTGAAGCTTTCTTT	CASSPGQGKTEAFF
TRBV9	-	TRBJ2-1	-	TGTGCCAGCAGCGTAGGGCGGGGCAATGAGCAGTTCTTC	CASSVGRGNEQFF
TRBV12-1	-	TRBJ2-3	-	TGTGCCAGCAGCGGCCGGACTAGCTTTACAGATACGCAGTATTTT	CASSGRTSFTDTQYF
TRBV7-2	once	TRBJ2-1	TRBD2	TGTGCCAGCAGCCTGGGACTAGCGCAGGGGATACAGTTCTTC	CASSLGLAQGIQFF
TRBV12-5	-	TRBJ2-7	TRBD2	TGTGCTAGTGGTCCCGTGGGACTAGCGGGAAACGAGCAGTACTTC	CASGPVGLAGNEQYF
TRBV5-6	-	TRBJ1-5	-	TGTGCCAGCAGCTTGTCCGGGGAGTATAGTTCTAGCAATCAGCCCCAGCATTTT	CASSLSGEYSSSNQPQHF
TRBV5-4	-	TRBJ1-2	-	TGTGCCAGCAGCTTGGTTGACAGAAACTATGGCTACACCTTC	CASSLVDRNYGYTF
TRBV27	-	TRBJ2-1	-	TGTGCCAGCACCACAGGGAATGAGCAGTTCTTC	CASTTGNEQFF
TRBV4-1	-	TRBJ1-5	-	TGCGCCAGCAGCCAAGAAGGGGGGGCAAGGAGCAATCAGCCCCAGCATTTT	CASSQEGGARSNQPQHF
TRBV9	once	TRBJ2-2	-	TGTGCCAGCAGCGGGTCGGGGATCGGGGAGCTGTTTTTT	CASSGSGIGELFF
TRBV15	-	TRBJ1-4	TRBD1	TGTGCCACCAGCGAGACCCCGGGACAGGGTTTGAAACTGTTTTTT	CATSETPGQGLKLFF
TRBV19	-	TRBJ2-7	TRBD1	TGTGCCAGTAGTCGCCAAGACAGGGGAAGCTCCTACGAGCAGTACTTC	CASSRQDRGSSYEQYF
TRBV7-2	-	TRBJ2-7	TRBD1	TGTGCCAGCGGCACAGGGGGTAGCTCCTACGAGCAGTACTTC	CASGTGGSSYEQYF
TRBV6-1	-	TRBJ1-2	-	TGTGCCAGCAGTGAAGCCAGGGGCTCCTATGGCTACACCTTC	CASSEARGSYGYTF
TRBV27	-	TRBJ2-7	-	TGTGCCAGCTCTCGGCGTGAAGAGGGGGTCGAGCAGTACTTC	CASSRREEGVEQYF
TRBV7-2	-	TRBJ2-7	TRBD1	TGTGCCAGCAGCTTAGAGGGGACAGGGCCCTACGAGCAGTACTTC	CASSLEGTGPYEQYF